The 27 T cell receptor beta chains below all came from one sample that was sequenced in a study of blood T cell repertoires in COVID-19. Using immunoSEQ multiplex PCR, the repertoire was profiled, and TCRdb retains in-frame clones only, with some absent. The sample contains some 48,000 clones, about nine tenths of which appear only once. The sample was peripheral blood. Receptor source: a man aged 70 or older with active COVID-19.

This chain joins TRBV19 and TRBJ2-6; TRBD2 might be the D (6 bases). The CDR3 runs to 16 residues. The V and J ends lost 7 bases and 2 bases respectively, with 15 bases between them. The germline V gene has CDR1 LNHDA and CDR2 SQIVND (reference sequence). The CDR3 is CASMNRGSAGANVLTF. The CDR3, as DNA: TGTGCCAGTATGAATCGGGGGTCGGCTGGGGCCAACGTCCTGACTTTC. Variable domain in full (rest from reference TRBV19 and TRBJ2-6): DGGITQSPKYLFRKEGQNVTLSCEQNLNHDAMYWYRQDPGQGLRLIYYSQIVNDFQKGDIAEGYSVSREKKESFPLTVTSAQKNPTAFYLCASMNRGSAGANVLTFGAGSRLTVL.

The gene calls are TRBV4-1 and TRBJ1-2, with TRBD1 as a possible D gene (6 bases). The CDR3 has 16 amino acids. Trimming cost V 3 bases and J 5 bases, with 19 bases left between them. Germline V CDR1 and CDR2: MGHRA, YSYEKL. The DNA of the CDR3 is TGCGCCAGCAGCCATTATACCCGGGACACTATATATGGCTACACCTTC. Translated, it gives CASSHYTRDTIYGYTF.

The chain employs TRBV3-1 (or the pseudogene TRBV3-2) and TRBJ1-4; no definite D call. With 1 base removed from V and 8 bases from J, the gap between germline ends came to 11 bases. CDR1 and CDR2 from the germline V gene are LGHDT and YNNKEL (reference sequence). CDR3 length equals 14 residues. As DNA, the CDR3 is TGTGCCAGCAGCCAAGGAGGGATTGGAGAAAAACTGTTTTTT. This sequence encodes CASSQGGIGEKLFF.

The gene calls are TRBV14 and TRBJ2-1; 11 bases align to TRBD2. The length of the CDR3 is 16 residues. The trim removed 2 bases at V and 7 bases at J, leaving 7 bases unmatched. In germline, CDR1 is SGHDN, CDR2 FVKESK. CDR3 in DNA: TGTGCCAGCAGCCAATATAGCGGGGGGGCTGGGAATGAGCAGTTCTTC. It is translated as CASSQYSGGAGNEQFF.

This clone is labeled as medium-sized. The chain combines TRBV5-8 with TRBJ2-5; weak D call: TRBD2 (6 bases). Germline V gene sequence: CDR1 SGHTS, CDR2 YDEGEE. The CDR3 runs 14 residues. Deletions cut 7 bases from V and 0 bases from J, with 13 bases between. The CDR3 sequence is CASLLGRYQETQYF. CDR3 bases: TGTGCCAGCCTCTTGGGGAGGTACCAAGAGACCCAGTACTTC.

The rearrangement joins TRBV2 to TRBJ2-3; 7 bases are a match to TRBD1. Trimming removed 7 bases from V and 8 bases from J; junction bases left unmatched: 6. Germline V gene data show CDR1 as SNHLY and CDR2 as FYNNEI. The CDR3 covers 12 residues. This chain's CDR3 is CASTRQGSTQYF. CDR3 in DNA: TGTGCCAGCACTCGACAGGGTTCTACGCAGTATTTT.

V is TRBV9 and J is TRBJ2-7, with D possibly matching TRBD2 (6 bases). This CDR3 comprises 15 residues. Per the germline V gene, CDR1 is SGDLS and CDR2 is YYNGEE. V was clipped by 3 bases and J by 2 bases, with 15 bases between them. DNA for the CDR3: TGTGCCAGCAGCGAGTCGGCGGGGACGACCTACGAGCAGTACTTC. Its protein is CASSESAGTTYEQYF. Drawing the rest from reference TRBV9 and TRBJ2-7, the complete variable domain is DSGVTQTPKHLITATGQRVTLRCSPRSGDLSVYWYQQSLDQGLQFLIQYYNGEERAKGNILERFSAQQFPDLHSELNLSSLELGDSALYFCASSESAGTTYEQYFGPGTRLTVT.

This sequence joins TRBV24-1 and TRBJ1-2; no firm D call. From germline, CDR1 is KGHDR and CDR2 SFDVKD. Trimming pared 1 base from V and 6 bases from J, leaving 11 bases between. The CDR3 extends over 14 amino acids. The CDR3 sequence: CATSDFQARHGYTF. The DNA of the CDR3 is TGTGCCACCAGTGATTTCCAGGCTCGGCATGGCTACACCTTC.

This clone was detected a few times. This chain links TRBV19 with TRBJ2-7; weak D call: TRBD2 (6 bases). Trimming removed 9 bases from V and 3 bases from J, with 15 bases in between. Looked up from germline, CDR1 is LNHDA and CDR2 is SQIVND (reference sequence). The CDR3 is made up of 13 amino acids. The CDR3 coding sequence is TGTGCCAGGGGCTTGGAGGGAGGCTACGAGCAGTACTTC. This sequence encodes CARGLEGGYEQYF.

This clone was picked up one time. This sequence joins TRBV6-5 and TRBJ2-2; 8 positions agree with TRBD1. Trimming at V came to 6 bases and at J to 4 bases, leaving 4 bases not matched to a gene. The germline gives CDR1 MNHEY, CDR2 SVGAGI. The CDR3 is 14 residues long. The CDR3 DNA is TGTGCCAGCAGCCGCGACAGGGGCACCGGGGAGCTGTTTTTT. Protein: CASSRDRGTGELFF.

CDR3 DNA: TGTGCCAGCAGTTTCCCTGACAGGGGTCACTACGAGCAGTACTTC. Its protein is CASSFPDRGHYEQYF. This sequence joins TRBV28 and TRBJ2-7; 8 bases align to TRBD1. The ends lost 3 bases at V and 3 bases at J; junction bases unmatched: 7. The CDR3 runs to 15 residues. Germline V gene sequence: CDR1 MDHEN, CDR2 SYDVKM.

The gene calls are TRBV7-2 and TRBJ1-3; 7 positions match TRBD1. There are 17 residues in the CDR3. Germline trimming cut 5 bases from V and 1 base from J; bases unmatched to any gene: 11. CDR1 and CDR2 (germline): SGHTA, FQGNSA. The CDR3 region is CASSLQGTPRSGNTIYF. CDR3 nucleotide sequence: TGTGCCAGCAGCCTACAGGGGACCCCTAGATCTGGAAACACCATATATTTT. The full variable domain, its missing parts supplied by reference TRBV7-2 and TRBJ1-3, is GAGVSQSPSNKVTEKGKDVELRCDPISGHTALYWYRQSLGQGLEFLIYFQGNSAPDKSGLPSDRFSAERTGGSVSTLTIQRTQQEDSAVYLCASSLQGTPRSGNTIYFGEGSWLTVV.

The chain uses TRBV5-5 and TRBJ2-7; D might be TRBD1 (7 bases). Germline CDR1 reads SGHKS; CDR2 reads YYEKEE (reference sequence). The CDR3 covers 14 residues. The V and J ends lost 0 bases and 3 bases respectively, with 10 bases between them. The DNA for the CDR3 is TGTGCCAGCAGCTTGGGACAGGGAGGCTACGAGCAGTACTTC. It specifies CASSLGQGGYEQYF.

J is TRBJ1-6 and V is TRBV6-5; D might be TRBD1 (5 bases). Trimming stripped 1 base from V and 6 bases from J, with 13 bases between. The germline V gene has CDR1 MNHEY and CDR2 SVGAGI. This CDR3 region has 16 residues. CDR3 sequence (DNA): TGTGCCAGCAGTTACTACGCCGGGGGAGGTAATTCACCCCTCCACTTT. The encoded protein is CASSYYAGGGNSPLHF.

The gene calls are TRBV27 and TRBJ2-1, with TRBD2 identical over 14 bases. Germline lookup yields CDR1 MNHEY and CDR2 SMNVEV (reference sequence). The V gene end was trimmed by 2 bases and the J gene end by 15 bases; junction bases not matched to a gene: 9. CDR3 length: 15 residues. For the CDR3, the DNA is TGTGCCAGCAGTTTAGACGGGACTAGCGGGAGTTGGCGGTTCTTC. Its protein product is CASSLDGTSGSWRFF.

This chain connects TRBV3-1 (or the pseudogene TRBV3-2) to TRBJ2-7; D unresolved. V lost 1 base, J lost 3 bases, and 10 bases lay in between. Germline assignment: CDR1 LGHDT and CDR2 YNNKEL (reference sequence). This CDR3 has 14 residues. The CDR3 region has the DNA TGTGCCAGCAGCCAAGGCGGAGCCCGCTACGAGCAGTACTTC. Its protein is CASSQGGARYEQYF.

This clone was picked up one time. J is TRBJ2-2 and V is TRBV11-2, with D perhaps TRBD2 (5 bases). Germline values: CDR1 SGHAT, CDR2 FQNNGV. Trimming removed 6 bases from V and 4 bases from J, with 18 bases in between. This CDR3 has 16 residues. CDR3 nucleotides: TGTGCCAGCAGATCATCCCCTACTAGGCGCACCGGGGAGCTGTTTTTT. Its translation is CASRSSPTRRTGELFF.

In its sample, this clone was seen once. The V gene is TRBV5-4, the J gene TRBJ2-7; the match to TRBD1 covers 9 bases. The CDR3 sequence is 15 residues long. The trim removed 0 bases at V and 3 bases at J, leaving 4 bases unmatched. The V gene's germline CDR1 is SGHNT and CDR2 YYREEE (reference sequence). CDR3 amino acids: CASSLAGQGIYEQYF. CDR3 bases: TGTGCCAGCAGCTTGGCGGGACAGGGAATCTACGAGCAGTACTTC. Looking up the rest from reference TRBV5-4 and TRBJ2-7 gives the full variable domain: ETGVTQSPTHLIKTRGQQVTLRCSSQSGHNTVSWYQQALGQGPQFIFQYYREEENGRGNFPPRFSGLQFPNYSSELNVNALELDDSALYLCASSLAGQGIYEQYFGPGTRLTVT.

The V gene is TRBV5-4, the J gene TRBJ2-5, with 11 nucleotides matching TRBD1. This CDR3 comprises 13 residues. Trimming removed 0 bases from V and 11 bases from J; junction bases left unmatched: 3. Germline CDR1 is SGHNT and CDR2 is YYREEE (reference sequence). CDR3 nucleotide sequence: TGTGCCAGCAGCTTGGGGGACAGGGGGGGACAGTACTTC. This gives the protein CASSLGDRGGQYF.

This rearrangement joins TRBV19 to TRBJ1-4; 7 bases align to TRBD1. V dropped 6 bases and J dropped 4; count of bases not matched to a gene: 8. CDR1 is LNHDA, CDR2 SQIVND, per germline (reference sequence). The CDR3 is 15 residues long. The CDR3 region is CASRAPGQRNEKLFF. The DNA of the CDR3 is TGTGCCAGTAGGGCACCGGGACAGCGTAATGAAAAACTGTTTTTT.

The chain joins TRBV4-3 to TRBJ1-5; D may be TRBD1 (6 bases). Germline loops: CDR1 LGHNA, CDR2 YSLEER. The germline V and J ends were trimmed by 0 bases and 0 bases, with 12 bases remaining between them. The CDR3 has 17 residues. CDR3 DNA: TGCGCCAGCAGCCAAGATAGGGCAGGGGATAGCAATCAGCCCCAGCATTTT. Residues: CASSQDRAGDSNQPQHF.

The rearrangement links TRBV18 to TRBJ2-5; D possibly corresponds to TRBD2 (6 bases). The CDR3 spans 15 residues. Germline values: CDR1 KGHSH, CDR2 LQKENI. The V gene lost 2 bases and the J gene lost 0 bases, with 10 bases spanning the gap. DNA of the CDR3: TGTGCCAGCTCACCAGTAGGAGGGCACCAAGAGACCCAGTACTTC. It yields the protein CASSPVGGHQETQYF.

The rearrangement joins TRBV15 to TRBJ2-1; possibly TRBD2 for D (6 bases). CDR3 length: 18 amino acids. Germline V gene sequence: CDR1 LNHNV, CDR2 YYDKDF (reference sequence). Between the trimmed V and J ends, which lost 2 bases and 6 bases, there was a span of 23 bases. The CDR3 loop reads CATSRRTTGWRLSNEQFF. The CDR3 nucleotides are TGTGCCACCAGCAGACGGACTACAGGCTGGAGGCTTTCCAATGAGCAGTTCTTC.

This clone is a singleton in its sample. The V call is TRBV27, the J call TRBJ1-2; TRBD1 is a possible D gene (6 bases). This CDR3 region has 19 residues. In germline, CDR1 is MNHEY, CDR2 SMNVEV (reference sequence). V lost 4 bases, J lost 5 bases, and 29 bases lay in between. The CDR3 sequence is CASSSSTRRRRQVGYGYTF. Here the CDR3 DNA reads TGTGCCAGCAGTTCCTCCACGCGCCGACGTCGACAGGTCGGGTATGGCTACACCTTC.

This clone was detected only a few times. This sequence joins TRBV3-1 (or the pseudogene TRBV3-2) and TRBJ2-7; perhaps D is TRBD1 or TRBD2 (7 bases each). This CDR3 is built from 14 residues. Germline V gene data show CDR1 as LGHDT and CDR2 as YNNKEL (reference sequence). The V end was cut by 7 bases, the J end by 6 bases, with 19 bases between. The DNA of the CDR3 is TGTGCCAGCACCCAGGGGGGGAATAACGGCGAGCAGTACTTC. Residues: CASTQGGNNGEQYF.

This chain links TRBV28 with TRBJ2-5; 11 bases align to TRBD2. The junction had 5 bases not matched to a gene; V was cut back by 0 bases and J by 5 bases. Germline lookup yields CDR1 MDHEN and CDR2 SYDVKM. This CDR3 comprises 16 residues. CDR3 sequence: CASSLWGSGGAETQYF. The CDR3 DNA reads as TGTGCCAGCAGTTTATGGGGTAGCGGGGGGGCTGAGACCCAGTACTTC. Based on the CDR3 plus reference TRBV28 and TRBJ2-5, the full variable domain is DVKVTQSSRYLVKRTGEKVFLECVQDMDHENMFWYRQDPGLGLRLIYFSYDVKMKEKGDIPEGYSVSREKKERFSLILESASTNQTSMYLCASSLWGSGGAETQYFGPGTRLLVL.

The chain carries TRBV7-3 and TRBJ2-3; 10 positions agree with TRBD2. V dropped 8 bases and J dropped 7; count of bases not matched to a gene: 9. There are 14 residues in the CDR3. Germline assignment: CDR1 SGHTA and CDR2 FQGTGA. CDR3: CASGVAGGLYTQYF. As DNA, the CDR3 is TGTGCCAGCGGGGTAGCGGGGGGATTATATACGCAGTATTTT.